The next 28 T cell receptor beta chains were all read from a single sample in a study of cytomegalovirus exposure and HLA in healthy donors. Sequencing was performed with immunoSEQ multiplex PCR; in TCRdb, only in-frame clones are kept and a portion is missing. The sample holds about 200,000 clones; approximately 82% are singletons and the top ten take about 6%. Input material: PBMCs. The receptor source for this set is a woman aged 18-30 years in good health and CMV-seronegative.

The chain links TRBV5-1 to TRBJ2-1, with 12 positions matching TRBD2. J lost 4 bases, V lost 5 bases, and 7 bases had no gene match. CDR3 length: 16 amino acids. The germline V gene has CDR1 SGHRS and CDR2 YFSETQ. CDR3 coding DNA: TGCGCCAGCAGTACTATGACTAGCGGGGGATACAATGAGCAGTTCTTC. Residues: CASSTMTSGGYNEQFF.

The V call is TRBV9, the J call TRBJ1-2; TRBD1 is a possible D gene (5 bases). Per germline, CDR1 SGDLS and CDR2 YYNGEE. V lost 4 bases and J 2 bases, leaving 15 bases between the germline ends. The CDR3 has 15 residues. The CDR3 DNA reads as TGTGCCAGCAGCCCCCGCCCAGGGCAGAACTATGGCTACACCTTC. Encoded protein: CASSPRPGQNYGYTF.

The chain links TRBV7-2 to TRBJ1-2, with a weak D call TRBD1 (6 bases). The CDR3 has 14 amino acids. Per the germline V gene, CDR1 is SGHTA and CDR2 is FQGNSA. V dropped 8 bases and J dropped 4 bases, with 17 bases sitting between them. The CDR3 reads CASASGHPIYGYTF. The CDR3 nucleotides read TGTGCCAGCGCCTCGGGACACCCAATCTATGGCTACACCTTC.

The chain joins TRBV5-1 to TRBJ2-3, with D possibly being TRBD1 (5 bases). The germline V gene has CDR1 SGHRS and CDR2 YFSETQ. Between the trimmed V and J ends, which lost 0 bases and 1 base, there was a span of 12 bases. The CDR3 contains 16 residues. The chain's CDR3 is CASSLEEGRGTDTQYF. CDR3 in DNA: TGCGCCAGCAGCTTGGAGGAAGGCAGGGGCACAGATACGCAGTATTTT. The whole variable domain, filled in from reference TRBV5-1 and TRBJ2-3, reads KAGVTQTPRYLIKTRGQQVTLSCSPISGHRSVSWYQQTPGQGLQFLFEYFSETQRNKGNFPGRFSGRQFSNSRSEMNVSTLELGDSALYLCASSLEEGRGTDTQYFGPGTRLTVL.

This clone occurred a few times. The CDR3 region is CASSPSGVDGYTF. The DNA of the CDR3 is TGTGCCAGCTCCCCCTCAGGGGTTGATGGCTACACCTTC. V usage is TRBV18 and J usage is TRBJ1-2, with D possibly TRBD1 on 6 matching bases. Trimming stripped 6 bases from V and 6 bases from J, with 14 bases between. Germline V gene sequence: CDR1 KGHSH, CDR2 LQKENI. This CDR3 comprises 13 residues.

The chain has TRBV5-1 and TRBJ1-2, with 9 bases aligning to TRBD1. The CDR3 has 13 amino acids. CDR1 is SGHRS, CDR2 YFSETQ, per germline. The V and J ends lost 4 bases and 4 bases, in that order; junction bases with no gene match: 2. The CDR3 protein is CASSTGQGYGYTF. In nucleotides, the CDR3 is TGCGCCAGCAGCACGGGACAGGGCTATGGCTACACCTTC.

J is TRBJ2-7 and V is TRBV7-8; a weak D match, TRBD1 (6 bases). Germline V CDR1 and CDR2: SGHVS, FQNEAQ. The length of the CDR3 is 16 residues. The ends were cut back, 1 base at V and 0 bases at J, with 13 bases in the middle. The CDR3 here is CASSLVSDSRSYEQYF. For the CDR3, the DNA is TGTGCCAGCAGCTTAGTGTCGGACAGTCGCTCCTACGAGCAGTACTTC.

This chain links TRBV19 with TRBJ2-5; D not resolved. Germline V gene lookup returns CDR1 LNHDA and CDR2 SQIVND (reference sequence). The CDR3 loop spans 14 amino acids. Trimming cost V 3 bases and J 2 bases, with 10 bases left between them. CDR3 sequence: CASSINAGQETQYF. The CDR3 DNA reads as TGTGCCAGTAGTATTAATGCAGGTCAAGAGACCCAGTACTTC.

This chain uses TRBV6-1 with TRBJ1-2; TRBD1 matches at 7 bases. Germline V lookup: CDR1 MNHNS, CDR2 SASEGT. CDR3 length: 17 residues. Trimming cost V 3 bases and J 4 bases; bases outside gene matches: 14. CDR3 in DNA: TGTGCCAGCAGTGATTCCCGACAGGGCCGCCTTCTCTATGGCTACACCTTC. It yields the protein CASSDSRQGRLLYGYTF.

This clone was detected only once. The gene calls are TRBV5-1 and TRBJ2-5; the D is unclear. The CDR3 covers 13 residues. Per the germline V gene, CDR1 is SGHRS and CDR2 is YFSETQ. V lost 1 base, J lost 2 bases, and 6 bases lay in between. The CDR3 here is CASSLSPQETQYF. As DNA, the CDR3 is TGCGCCAGCAGCTTGTCACCTCAAGAGACCCAGTACTTC.

Remarks on this clone: One junction end disagrees with the germline gene, perhaps due to a read error. J is TRBJ2-7 and V is TRBV2, with D possibly being TRBD2 (6 bases). The germline CDR1 and CDR2 sequences are SNHLY and FYNNEI. This CDR3 has 14 amino acids. CDR3 residues: CASSEVTSSSEQYF. The CDR3 bases are TGTGCCAGCAGCGAAGTGACTAGTTCTTCCGAGCAGTACTTC. Using reference TRBV2 and TRBJ2-7 for the parts outside the CDR3, the full variable domain is EPEVTQTPSHQVTQMGQEVILRCVPISNHLYFYWYRQILGQKVEFLVSFYNNEISEKSEIFDDQFSVERPDGSNFTLKIRSTKLEDSAMYFCASSEVTSSSEQYFGPGTRLTVT.

The rearrangement links TRBV29-1 to TRBJ2-5; D is possibly TRBD1 or TRBD2 (5 bases each). The V end was cut by 5 bases, the J end by 5 bases, with 9 bases between. The CDR3 runs 11 residues. Germline V gene sequence: CDR1 SQVTM, CDR2 ANQGSEA. The CDR3 DNA is TGCAGCGTTAGAGGGGAGGAGACCCAGTACTTC. Translation gives CSVRGEETQYF.

The J gene is TRBJ2-5, the V gene TRBV30; D possibly matches TRBD1 or TRBD2 (6 bases each). The CDR3 has 15 residues. Germline CDR1 is GTSNPN and CDR2 is SVGIG (reference sequence). Between the trimmed V and J ends, which lost 0 bases and 0 bases, there was a span of 11 bases. CDR3 sequence: CAWSVRGGYQETQYF. The CDR3 DNA reads TGTGCCTGGAGTGTAAGAGGGGGGTACCAAGAGACCCAGTACTTC.

The gene calls are TRBV5-6 and TRBJ2-3; 9 positions agree with TRBD1. V lost 3 bases, J lost 4 bases, and 6 bases stayed unmatched. The CDR3 is 15 amino acids. CDR1 and CDR2 from the germline V gene are SGHDT and YYEEEE. In DNA, the CDR3 is TGTGCCAGCAGCTCGGACAGGGGCCCAGCAGATACGCAGTATTTT. It translates to CASSSDRGPADTQYF.

The chain joins TRBV5-8 to TRBJ1-2, with 7 nucleotides matching TRBD1. Germline trimming cut 4 bases from V and 0 bases from J; bases unmatched to any gene: 9. The CDR3 loop spans 16 amino acids. Germline V CDR1 and CDR2: SGHTS, YDEGEE. The CDR3 DNA follows: TGTGCCAGCAGCCATGGAACCGGGACAGCTAACTATGGCTACACCTTC. This codes for CASSHGTGTANYGYTF.

This clone came up many times. This CDR3 is CASSDPGRAPYEQYF. DNA of the CDR3: TGTGCCAGCAGTGATCCGGGACGTGCCCCCTACGAGCAGTACTTC. The chain employs TRBV6-1 and TRBJ2-7; either TRBD1 or TRBD2 may supply D (5 bases each). Trimming pared 3 bases from V and 2 bases from J, leaving 14 bases between. Germline CDR1 MNHNS, CDR2 SASEGT. The CDR3 contains 15 residues.

The genes are TRBV20-1 and TRBJ2-7; a possible D gene is TRBD2 (5 bases). Germline assignment: CDR1 DFQATT and CDR2 SNEGSKA (reference sequence). This CDR3 is built from 10 residues. Trimming removed 2 bases from V and 6 bases from J, with 5 bases in between. DNA of the CDR3: TGCAGTGCTAGACGGGGCGAGCAGTACTTC. The encoded protein is CSARRGEQYF.

The chain is built from TRBV30 and TRBJ1-1; D gene unclear. Trimming left V 5 bases short and J 0 bases short, with 4 bases between. This CDR3 has 11 residues. CDR1 and CDR2 (germline): GTSNPN, SVGIG (reference sequence). CDR3 sequence: CAWEMNTEAFF. The CDR3 DNA reads as TGTGCCTGGGAAATGAACACTGAAGCTTTCTTT.

The chain uses TRBV6-1 and TRBJ1-4, with D perhaps matching TRBD1 (5 bases). The CDR3 totals 14 residues. With 3 bases removed from V and 6 bases from J, the gap between germline ends came to 11 bases. From germline, CDR1 is MNHNS and CDR2 SASEGT. In nucleotides, the CDR3 is TGTGCCAGCAGTGAGGGGACTTCTTATGAAAAACTGTTTTTT. Encoded protein: CASSEGTSYEKLFF.

The rearrangement joins TRBV2 to TRBJ2-7, with D maybe TRBD2 (5 bases). The CDR3 contains 12 residues. Germline values: CDR1 SNHLY, CDR2 FYNNEI. Trimming pared 5 bases from V and 7 bases from J, leaving 12 bases between. The CDR3 spells CASSFSRGEQYF. The CDR3 DNA sequence: TGTGCCAGCAGTTTTTCCCGGGGAGAGCAGTACTTC.

V gene TRBV12-5 combines with J gene TRBJ2-7; 8 bases map to TRBD1. Germline V gene sequence: CDR1 LGHNT, CDR2 FRNRAP. J gave up 3 bases and V 0 bases, and 7 bases lay outside the gene matches. There are 16 residues in the CDR3. In DNA, the CDR3 is TGTGCTAGTGGTTTGGTACTTTCGGACAGGGACTACGAGCAGTACTTC. It specifies CASGLVLSDRDYEQYF.

The rearrangement uses TRBV28 and TRBJ1-5, with D maybe TRBD1 (6 bases). Germline V gene lookup returns CDR1 MDHEN and CDR2 SYDVKM. This CDR3 is 17 amino acids long. The V and J ends lost 3 bases and 7 bases respectively, with 22 bases between them. The CDR3 DNA reads as TGTGCCAGCAGTTTTACCCTCCTCCGGGACACTCCGCAGCCCCAGCATTTT. Translated: CASSFTLLRDTPQPQHF.

This chain links TRBV2 with TRBJ2-2; D ambiguous. This CDR3 contains 14 residues. Germline lookup yields CDR1 SNHLY and CDR2 FYNNEI. V was clipped by 1 base and J by 3 bases, with 6 bases between them. The CDR3 DNA is TGTGCCAGCAGTGAAGGGCGTGACACCGGGGAGCTGTTTTTT. The encoded protein is CASSEGRDTGELFF.

Regarding this clone: Other nucleotide sequences in the sample specify the same CDR3. The genes are TRBV30 and TRBJ1-3; D unresolved. The CDR3 consists of 12 residues. Deletions cut 0 bases from V and 1 base from J, with 1 base between. The V gene's germline CDR1 is GTSNPN and CDR2 SVGIG (reference sequence). CDR3 residues: CAWSVSGNTIYF. In DNA, the CDR3 is TGTGCCTGGAGTGTATCTGGAAACACCATATATTTT.

The chain links TRBV9 to TRBJ1-6; 9 bases line up with TRBD1. V lost 3 bases, J lost 9 bases, and 7 bases stayed unmatched. The CDR3 is 15 residues long. Germline-derived CDR1 and CDR2 are SGDLS and YYNGEE. For the CDR3, the DNA is TGTGCCAGCAGCGATCGACAGGGGGTTACTTCACCCCTCCACTTT. Amino acid sequence: CASSDRQGVTSPLHF.

The chain carries TRBV4-2 and TRBJ2-7; 9 nucleotides match TRBD1. The ends lost 0 bases at V and 3 bases at J; junction bases unmatched: 9. CDR3 length: 17 residues. Germline assignment: CDR1 LGHNA and CDR2 YNFKEQ. As DNA, the CDR3 is TGTGCCAGCAGCCAAGATAAGGGGACAGGGATCCTCTACGAGCAGTACTTC. Residues: CASSQDKGTGILYEQYF.

The chain has TRBV5-1 and TRBJ1-4; weak D call: TRBD1 (5 bases). With 2 bases removed from V and 14 bases from J, the gap between germline ends came to 19 bases. Per germline, CDR1 SGHRS and CDR2 YFSETQ. The CDR3 runs 14 residues. The CDR3 protein is CASSLGTGNNELFF. The DNA of the CDR3 is TGCGCCAGCAGCTTAGGGACGGGGAACAATGAGCTGTTTTTT.

The chain uses TRBV23-1 and TRBJ1-5; TRBD1 is a possible D gene (6 bases). TRBV23-1 qualifies as an ORF whose function is uncertain. V was pared by 4 bases and J by 0 bases, with 16 bases between. This CDR3 region has 17 residues. CDR3 nucleotides: TGCGCCAGCAGTCTCAACAGGGATCTCTATAGCAATCAGCCCCAGCATTTT. Protein: CASSLNRDLYSNQPQHF.